A selection of T cell receptor beta chains follows, all from one sample in a study of a mutant IDH1 vaccine in newly diagnosed glioma. Data came from immunoSEQ multiplex PCR; TCRdb stores just in-frame clones and leaves some out. The sample comprises around 50,000 clones, roughly 80% of which are singletons, and roughly 6.3% rests with the top ten. What these receptors recognize is not known. The specimen comprised PBMCs, sampled from a glioma patient whose treatment included an IDH1 peptide vaccine. These receptors came from a man aged 40-49 years with glioma. The CDR3 runs from the conserved cysteine through the conserved F or W. Fields, in order: J gene, clone size, D gene, V gene, CDR3 protein, CDR3 DNA. The D gene is left open where the match is weak. Only some rows state a clone size, as once, few, many or a class for expanded clones.

j_call: TRBJ1-1; clone_size: few; d_call: NA; v_call: TRBV5-1; cdr3_aa: CASSLTGNTEAFF; cdr3_nt: TGCGCCAGCAGCTTGACAGGGAACACTGAAGCTTTCTTT
j_call: TRBJ2-3; clone_size: NA; d_call: NA; v_call: TRBV7-9; cdr3_aa: CASSLEGAPDTQYF; cdr3_nt: TGTGCCAGCAGCTTGGAGGGGGCCCCAGATACGCAGTATTTT
j_call: TRBJ1-2; clone_size: NA; d_call: NA; v_call: TRBV4-1; cdr3_aa: CASSQEGGYTF; cdr3_nt: TGCGCCAGCAGCCAAGAGGGTGGCTACACCTTC
j_call: TRBJ2-2; clone_size: NA; d_call: NA; v_call: TRBV7-9; cdr3_aa: CASRRKGELFF; cdr3_nt: TGTGCCAGCAGGAGGAAGGGGGAGCTGTTTTTT
j_call: TRBJ2-5; clone_size: NA; d_call: TRBD1; v_call: TRBV2; cdr3_aa: CASSGQGWETQYF; cdr3_nt: TGTGCCAGCAGTGGACAGGGTTGGGAGACCCAGTACTTC
j_call: TRBJ2-3; clone_size: NA; d_call: TRBD2; v_call: TRBV7-2; cdr3_aa: CASSLTVAGAGNADTQYF; cdr3_nt: TGTGCCAGCAGCTTAACGGTAGCGGGGGCGGGAAACGCAGATACGCAGTATTTT
j_call: TRBJ2-2; clone_size: NA; d_call: NA; v_call: TRBV7-8; cdr3_aa: CASSRGTWNTGELFF; cdr3_nt: TGTGCCAGCAGCCGCGGGACTTGGAACACCGGGGAGCTGTTTTTT
j_call: TRBJ1-1; clone_size: NA; d_call: NA; v_call: TRBV6-5; cdr3_aa: CASSTKLEAFF; cdr3_nt: TGTGCCAGCAGTACCAAACTAGAAGCTTTCTTT
j_call: TRBJ2-3; clone_size: NA; d_call: TRBD1; v_call: TRBV2; cdr3_aa: CASRTGLTDTQYF; cdr3_nt: TGTGCCAGCAGGACAGGGCTCACAGATACGCAGTATTTT
j_call: TRBJ1-2; clone_size: NA; d_call: NA; v_call: TRBV4-2; cdr3_aa: CASSQDSQGRRYGYTF; cdr3_nt: TGTGCCAGCAGCCAAGATTCCCAGGGGAGGAGGTATGGCTACACCTTC
j_call: TRBJ1-2; clone_size: NA; d_call: NA; v_call: TRBV7-8; cdr3_aa: CASSLGGGEGYTF; cdr3_nt: TGTGCCAGCAGCTTAGGAGGCGGGGAGGGCTACACCTTC
j_call: TRBJ1-5; clone_size: NA; d_call: NA; v_call: TRBV29-1; cdr3_aa: CSVEGENQPQHF; cdr3_nt: TGCAGCGTTGAAGGAGAAAATCAGCCCCAGCATTTT
j_call: TRBJ2-7; clone_size: NA; d_call: TRBD2; v_call: TRBV9; cdr3_aa: CASSRSGGPTYEQYF; cdr3_nt: TGTGCCAGCAGCCGTAGCGGGGGGCCAACCTACGAGCAGTACTTC
j_call: TRBJ2-3; clone_size: NA; d_call: NA; v_call: TRBV19; cdr3_aa: CASSIDLRTDTQYF; cdr3_nt: TGTGCCAGTAGTATAGATCTAAGGACAGATACGCAGTATTTT
j_call: TRBJ1-1; clone_size: NA; d_call: NA; v_call: TRBV2; cdr3_aa: CASSDLGRGGTEAFF; cdr3_nt: TGTGCCAGCAGTGACCTCGGGAGGGGAGGCACTGAAGCTTTCTTT
j_call: TRBJ2-1; clone_size: NA; d_call: TRBD2; v_call: TRBV5-1; cdr3_aa: CASSLVSGLAGEQFF; cdr3_nt: TGCGCCAGCAGCTTGGTTTCCGGCCTAGCGGGCGAGCAGTTCTTC
j_call: TRBJ2-3; clone_size: NA; d_call: NA; v_call: TRBV7-2; cdr3_aa: CASSLAPGTDTQYF; cdr3_nt: TGTGCCAGCAGCTTAGCCCCAGGCACAGATACGCAGTATTTT
j_call: TRBJ2-1; clone_size: NA; d_call: NA; v_call: TRBV20-1; cdr3_aa: CSASTSSWLIF; cdr3_nt: TGCAGTGCTAGCACATCGAGTTGGCTGATCTTC
j_call: TRBJ2-7; clone_size: few; d_call: NA; v_call: TRBV4-2; cdr3_aa: CASSQDLQEPYEQYF; cdr3_nt: TGTGCCAGCAGCCAAGATCTACAGGAACCCTACGAGCAGTACTTC
j_call: TRBJ1-6; clone_size: NA; d_call: TRBD1; v_call: TRBV7-9; cdr3_aa: CASSLQGVGNSPLHF; cdr3_nt: TGTGCCAGCAGCTTACAGGGGGTAGGTAATTCACCCCTCCACTTT
j_call: TRBJ1-5; clone_size: NA; d_call: NA; v_call: TRBV27; cdr3_aa: CASSSTTASNQPQHF; cdr3_nt: TGTGCCAGCTCAAGTACGACAGCGAGCAATCAGCCCCAGCATTTT
j_call: TRBJ2-3; clone_size: NA; d_call: NA; v_call: TRBV7-9; cdr3_aa: CASSLRRGRADTQYF; cdr3_nt: TGTGCCAGCAGCTTAAGGAGGGGGCGCGCAGATACGCAGTATTTT
j_call: TRBJ1-1; clone_size: NA; d_call: NA; v_call: TRBV4-1; cdr3_aa: CASSQVSGTEAFF; cdr3_nt: TGCGCCAGCAGCCAAGTATCCGGGACTGAAGCTTTCTTT
j_call: TRBJ2-7; clone_size: NA; d_call: NA; v_call: TRBV4-1; cdr3_aa: CASSLQTGTDSSYEQYF; cdr3_nt: TGCGCCAGCAGCCTTCAAACCGGGACCGATAGCTCCTACGAGCAGTACTTC
j_call: TRBJ2-3; clone_size: NA; d_call: NA; v_call: TRBV4-1; cdr3_aa: CASSQATGRTDTQYF; cdr3_nt: TGCGCCAGCAGCCAAGCGACCGGGCGCACAGATACGCAGTATTTT
j_call: TRBJ2-3; clone_size: NA; d_call: NA; v_call: TRBV7-9; cdr3_aa: CASSLSGVDTQYF; cdr3_nt: TGTGCCAGCAGCTTATCGGGTGTAGATACGCAGTATTTT
j_call: TRBJ2-1; clone_size: NA; d_call: NA; v_call: TRBV10-3; cdr3_aa: CAIKGVLNEQFF; cdr3_nt: TGTGCCATCAAAGGGGTCCTCAATGAGCAGTTCTTC
j_call: TRBJ1-6; clone_size: few; d_call: NA; v_call: TRBV5-1; cdr3_aa: CASSFSDGAYNSPLHF; cdr3_nt: TGCGCCAGCTCCTTTTCGGACGGAGCCTATAATTCACCCCTCCACTTT
j_call: TRBJ2-5; clone_size: few; d_call: TRBD2; v_call: TRBV2; cdr3_aa: CASSDPLGLAGEETQYF; cdr3_nt: TGTGCCAGCAGTGACCCCTTGGGCCTAGCGGGGGAAGAGACCCAGTACTTC
j_call: TRBJ2-3; clone_size: NA; d_call: TRBD2; v_call: TRBV30; cdr3_aa: CAWREAGGYVNTQYF; cdr3_nt: TGTGCCTGGAGGGAAGCGGGGGGTTACGTAAATACGCAGTATTTT
j_call: TRBJ2-1; clone_size: NA; d_call: NA; v_call: TRBV23-1; cdr3_aa: CASSQGHPGENEQFF; cdr3_nt: TGCGCCAGCAGTCAAGGTCACCCCGGGGAAAATGAGCAGTTCTTC
j_call: TRBJ2-7; clone_size: NA; d_call: TRBD1; v_call: TRBV4-1; cdr3_aa: CASSQDRQGTPREQYF; cdr3_nt: TGCGCCAGCAGCCAAGACCGACAGGGGACCCCTCGGGAGCAGTACTTC
j_call: TRBJ1-1; clone_size: NA; d_call: NA; v_call: TRBV7-9; cdr3_aa: CASSLGGSPTEAFF; cdr3_nt: TGTGCCAGCAGCTTAGGAGGGAGTCCCACTGAAGCTTTCTTT
j_call: TRBJ1-2; clone_size: NA; d_call: NA; v_call: TRBV11-2; cdr3_aa: CASSLAGPVRDYGYTF; cdr3_nt: TGTGCCAGCAGCTTAGCGGGCCCCGTGAGGGACTATGGCTACACCTTC
j_call: TRBJ1-5; clone_size: once; d_call: TRBD1; v_call: TRBV5-6; cdr3_aa: CASSSDRGPGQPQHF; cdr3_nt: TGTGCCAGCAGCTCTGACAGGGGGCCTGGTCAGCCCCAGCATTTT
j_call: TRBJ2-5; clone_size: NA; d_call: TRBD1; v_call: TRBV11-3; cdr3_aa: CASSFGGQGTQETQYF; cdr3_nt: TGTGCCAGCAGCTTCGGCGGACAGGGGACACAAGAGACCCAGTACTTC
j_call: TRBJ2-7; clone_size: NA; d_call: NA; v_call: TRBV18; cdr3_aa: CASSPSQLSSDEQYF; cdr3_nt: TGTGCCAGCTCACCTTCACAGCTCTCTTCCGACGAGCAGTACTTC
j_call: TRBJ2-5; clone_size: NA; d_call: NA; v_call: TRBV10-3; cdr3_aa: CAISVGQKETQYF; cdr3_nt: TGTGCCATCAGTGTTGGACAGAAAGAGACCCAGTACTTC
j_call: TRBJ2-2; clone_size: NA; d_call: NA; v_call: TRBV6-5; cdr3_aa: CASSYSKTGELFF; cdr3_nt: TGTGCCAGCAGTTACTCGAAAACAGGGGAGCTGTTTTTT
j_call: TRBJ1-1; clone_size: NA; d_call: NA; v_call: TRBV2; cdr3_aa: CASRGQPTENTEAFF; cdr3_nt: TGTGCCAGCAGGGGTCAGCCAACCGAGAACACTGAAGCTTTCTTT
j_call: TRBJ2-2; clone_size: NA; d_call: NA; v_call: TRBV25-1; cdr3_aa: CASSEWGKEARAGELFF; cdr3_nt: TGTGCCAGCAGTGAATGGGGGAAGGAGGCCAGGGCCGGGGAGCTGTTTTTT
j_call: TRBJ2-3; clone_size: NA; d_call: TRBD2; v_call: TRBV9; cdr3_aa: CASSRGIAGTPTDTQYF; cdr3_nt: TGTGCCAGCAGCCGAGGGATAGCGGGCACTCCCACAGATACGCAGTATTTT
j_call: TRBJ2-6; clone_size: NA; d_call: TRBD1; v_call: TRBV27; cdr3_aa: CASSSGGSGANVLTF; cdr3_nt: TGTGCCAGCAGTTCAGGGGGCTCTGGGGCCAACGTCCTGACTTTC
j_call: TRBJ1-6; clone_size: few; d_call: TRBD1; v_call: TRBV7-9; cdr3_aa: CASSQGTANSPLHF; cdr3_nt: TGTGCCAGCAGCCAAGGGACAGCGAATTCACCCCTCCACTTT
j_call: TRBJ2-7; clone_size: NA; d_call: TRBD1; v_call: TRBV10-3; cdr3_aa: CAISETDRGGSYEQYF; cdr3_nt: TGTGCCATCAGTGAGACGGACAGGGGGGGGTCCTACGAGCAGTACTTC
j_call: TRBJ1-1; clone_size: NA; d_call: NA; v_call: TRBV9; cdr3_aa: CASSPRRALEAFF; cdr3_nt: TGTGCCAGCAGCCCCCGACGGGCCCTTGAAGCTTTCTTT
j_call: TRBJ1-5; clone_size: NA; d_call: NA; v_call: TRBV30; cdr3_aa: CAWSVPPGNQPQHF; cdr3_nt: TGTGCCTGGAGTGTACCCCCCGGCAATCAGCCCCAGCATTTT
j_call: TRBJ2-5; clone_size: NA; d_call: TRBD1; v_call: TRBV5-1; cdr3_aa: CASRGRDRQETQYF; cdr3_nt: TGCGCCAGCAGGGGACGGGACAGACAAGAGACCCAGTACTTC
j_call: TRBJ2-7; clone_size: NA; d_call: NA; v_call: TRBV5-4; cdr3_aa: CASSLGSSEQYF; cdr3_nt: TGTGCCAGCAGCTTGGGCTCATCCGAGCAGTACTTC
j_call: TRBJ1-3; clone_size: NA; d_call: NA; v_call: TRBV2; cdr3_aa: CASGGVQASGNTIYF; cdr3_nt: TGTGCCAGCGGGGGGGTACAAGCCTCTGGAAACACCATATATTTT
j_call: TRBJ1-1; clone_size: NA; d_call: NA; v_call: TRBV10-3; cdr3_aa: CAIRPDGTEAFF; cdr3_nt: TGTGCCATCAGGCCCGACGGGACAGAAGCTTTCTTT
j_call: TRBJ1-2; clone_size: once; d_call: NA; v_call: TRBV30; cdr3_aa: CAWSPRVGYTF; cdr3_nt: TGTGCCTGGAGCCCACGGGTTGGCTACACCTTC
j_call: TRBJ1-5; clone_size: NA; d_call: NA; v_call: TRBV30; cdr3_aa: CAWRPRRGNQPQHF; cdr3_nt: TGTGCCTGGAGACCTCGGAGGGGCAATCAGCCCCAGCATTTT